This is a list of T cell receptor beta chains from one sample in a study of cytomegalovirus exposure and HLA in healthy donors. The assay was immunoSEQ multiplex PCR, and TCRdb's table has in-frame clones only and misses some. The data hold tens of thousands of clones, with 84% observed a single time. Sequenced sample: PBMCs. Source of these receptors: a man aged 65 to 79 in good health and CMV-seropositive. Both conserved end residues are part of each CDR3. A D gene is named only where the DNA matches it firmly. Clone size is given for some rows only: seen once, a few or many times, or a class if the clone is expanded.

TRBJ2-5 TRBV5-1 - TRBD2 CASSLLAGGETQYF TGCGCCAGCAGCCTCTTAGCGGGGGGAGAGACCCAGTACTTC
TRBJ2-5 TRBV5-1 - TRBD2 CASSLPVGGPQETQYF TGCGCCAGCAGCTTGCCCGTGGGAGGGCCCCAAGAGACCCAGTACTTC
TRBJ1-5 TRBV2 few TRBD1 CASSESFRGLQPQHF TGTGCCAGCAGTGAAAGTTTCAGGGGGCTTCAGCCCCAGCATTTT
TRBJ2-7 TRBV5-1 few TRBD1 CASSMGQVTYEQYF TGCGCCAGCAGCATGGGACAGGTTACCTACGAGCAGTACTTC
TRBJ2-6 TRBV5-6 - - CASSLYVSSGANVLTF TGTGCCAGCAGCTTGTATGTGAGCTCTGGGGCCAACGTCCTGACTTTC
TRBJ1-5 TRBV19 - - CASSVGREPQHF TGTGCCAGTAGTGTCGGCCGGGAGCCCCAGCATTTT
TRBJ2-5 TRBV7-2 - - CASSPRAERETQYF TGTGCCAGCAGCCCCCGAGCCGAGAGAGAGACCCAGTACTTC
TRBJ2-5 TRBV5-4 few - CASRDRRSGVETQYF TGTGCCAGCAGGGACAGGCGGTCGGGAGTGGAGACCCAGTACTTC
TRBJ2-7 TRBV5-6 - - CASSSGGAFEQYF TGTGCCAGCAGCTCGGGGGGCGCGTTCGAGCAGTACTTC
TRBJ2-3 TRBV4-2 - - CASSQVGGTDTQYF TGTGCCAGCAGCCAAGTGGGGGGAACAGATACGCAGTATTTT
TRBJ2-1 TRBV19 few - CASSTSGDEQFF TGTGCCAGTAGTACTTCAGGGGATGAGCAGTTCTTC
TRBJ1-5 TRBV11-2 few TRBD1 CASSPGTGNQPQHF TGTGCCAGCAGTCCCGGGACAGGCAATCAGCCCCAGCATTTT
TRBJ1-1 TRBV5-1 - - CASSRVWGRENTEAFF TGCGCCAGCAGCCGGGTTTGGGGCCGAGAGAACACTGAAGCTTTCTTT
TRBJ1-2 TRBV5-4 once - CASSLGLGGSYGYTF TGTGCCAGCAGCTTGGGCTTGGGGGGGTCCTATGGCTACACCTTC
TRBJ2-1 TRBV10-1 - TRBD2 CASRTSGGAGINNEQFF TGCGCCAGCAGGACTAGCGGGGGGGCCGGAATCAACAATGAGCAGTTCTTC
TRBJ2-7 TRBV5-8 - TRBD1 CASSMRDRGLYEQYF TGTGCCAGCAGCATGCGGGACAGGGGGCTCTACGAGCAGTACTTC
TRBJ2-3 TRBV5-1 once - CASGGTSTDTQYF TGCGCCAGCGGGGGGACTAGCACAGATACGCAGTATTTT
TRBJ1-6 TRBV18 - - CASSPPNQENSPLHF TGTGCCAGCTCACCACCTAATCAGGAAAATTCACCCCTCCACTTT
TRBJ2-3 TRBV7-3 few - CASSFGGNPTDTQYF TGTGCCAGCAGCTTTGGCGGAAACCCCACAGATACGCAGTATTTT
TRBJ2-7 TRBV5-4 - TRBD2 CASSNSLLAGRSYEQYF TGTGCCAGCAGCAACTCCTTACTAGCGGGTCGTTCATACGAGCAGTACTTC
TRBJ1-1 TRBV7-3 - TRBD1 CASSEGTVNTEAFF TGTGCCAGCAGCGAGGGGACAGTGAACACTGAAGCTTTCTTT
TRBJ2-3 TRBV7-6 - - CASSSWTSLSQYF TGTGCCAGCAGCTCCTGGACATCCCTTTCGCAGTATTTT
TRBJ2-1 TRBV6-1 once - CASSSPVTRFNEQFF TGTGCCAGCAGTAGTCCTGTGACACGGTTCAATGAGCAGTTCTTC
TRBJ2-1 TRBV29-1 - TRBD2 CSVRLAGGAAWNEQFF TGCAGCGTCAGACTAGCGGGAGGGGCTGCGTGGAATGAGCAGTTCTTC
TRBJ2-7 TRBV18 - - CASSPPEQFYEQYF TGTGCCAGCTCACCACCGGAACAGTTCTACGAGCAGTACTTC
TRBJ1-2 TRBV4-3 - TRBD1 CASSQAPGQVYGYTF TGCGCCAGCAGCCAAGCCCCGGGACAGGTCTATGGCTACACCTTC
TRBJ2-7 TRBV4-2 few - CASTQGGPPYEQYF TGTGCCAGCACTCAGGGAGGACCACCCTACGAGCAGTACTTC
TRBJ1-2 TRBV28 - - CASMRGGPNYGYTF TGTGCCAGCATGCGCGGGGGCCCTAACTATGGCTACACCTTC
TRBJ2-7 TRBV10-3 - TRBD2 CAISESISGRALKYF TGTGCCATCAGTGAGTCGATTAGCGGGAGGGCCCTAAAGTACTTC
TRBJ2-7 TRBV28 - TRBD2 CASRVPGGGTIDEQYF TGTGCCAGCCGCGTCCCCGGGGGGGGAACTATCGACGAGCAGTACTTC
TRBJ1-5 TRBV30 - - CAWSPQGNQPQHF TGTGCCTGGAGTCCACAGGGAAATCAGCCCCAGCATTTT
TRBJ2-2 TRBV9 - - CASSEAENTGELFF TGTGCCAGCAGTGAGGCTGAAAACACCGGGGAGCTGTTTTTT